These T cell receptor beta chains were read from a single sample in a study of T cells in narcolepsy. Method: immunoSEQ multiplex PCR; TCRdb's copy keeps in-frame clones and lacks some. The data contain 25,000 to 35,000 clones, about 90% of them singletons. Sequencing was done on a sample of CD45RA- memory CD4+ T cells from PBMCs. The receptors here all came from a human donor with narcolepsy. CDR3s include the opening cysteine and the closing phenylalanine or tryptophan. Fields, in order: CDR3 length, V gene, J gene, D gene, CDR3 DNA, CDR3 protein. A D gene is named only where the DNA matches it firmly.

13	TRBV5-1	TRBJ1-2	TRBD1	TGCGCCAGCAGCTTGGGGACAGGGGAAGGCTACACCTTC	CASSLGTGEGYTF
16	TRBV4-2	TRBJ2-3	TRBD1	TGTGCCAGCAGCCGGGACAGGGGTACCAACACAGATACGCAGTATTTT	CASSRDRGTNTDTQYF
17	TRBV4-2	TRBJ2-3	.	TGTGCCAGCAGCCAAGATCCGAGGGGGACCATCCTCGATACGCAGTATTTT	CASSQDPRGTILDTQYF
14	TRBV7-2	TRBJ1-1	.	TGTGCCAGCAGCTTAGAATACTCGGACACTGAAGCTTTCTTT	CASSLEYSDTEAFF
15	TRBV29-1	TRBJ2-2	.	TGCAGCGTTAGTACCGGGACACGAAGGAACGGGGAGCTGTTTTTT	CSVSTGTRRNGELFF
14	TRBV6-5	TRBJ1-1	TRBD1	TGTGCCAGCAGCCGGGGACAGGGGAGAACTGAAGCTTTCTTT	CASSRGQGRTEAFF
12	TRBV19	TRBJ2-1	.	TGTGCCAGCAAGAGTCCCGCCGGGGTGCAGTTCTTC	CASKSPAGVQFF
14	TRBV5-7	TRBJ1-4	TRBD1	TGTGCCAGCAGCTTGGGCCAGGGGGGTGAAAAACTGTTTTTT	CASSLGQGGEKLFF
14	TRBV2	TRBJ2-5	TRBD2	TGTGCCAGCAGCGACTTAGCGGGAGGGGAGACCCAGTACTTC	CASSDLAGGETQYF
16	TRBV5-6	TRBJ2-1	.	TGTGCCAGCAGCTGGTCGGCTAGCGAGATTTACAATGAGCAGTTCTTC	CASSWSASEIYNEQFF
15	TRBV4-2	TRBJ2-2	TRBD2	TGTGCCAGCAGCCTTAGCGGGGGTAGTACCGGGGAGCTGTTTTTT	CASSLSGGSTGELFF